These T cell receptor beta chains were read from a single sample in a study of cytomegalovirus exposure and HLA in healthy donors. The repertoire was sequenced with immunoSEQ multiplex PCR; TCRdb's copy has only in-frame clones and lacks some. The table includes some 160,000 clones, around 85% detected once. The sample was PBMCs. The receptors here all came from a male donor in good health and CMV-seronegative. CDR3s include the opening cysteine and the closing phenylalanine or tryptophan. A D gene is named only where the DNA matches it firmly. Part of the rows lack a size; the others show once, few, many or a class for expanded clones.

clone size	V gene	D gene	J gene	CDR3 protein	CDR3 DNA
once	TRBV5-1	-	TRBJ1-4	CASSFSDRSYEKLFF	TGCGCCAGCAGCTTCTCGGACAGAAGCTATGAAAAACTGTTTTTT
-	TRBV18	-	TRBJ2-5	CASSPRGQETQYF	TGTGCCAGCTCACCTCGCGGCCAAGAGACCCAGTACTTC
-	TRBV11-2	TRBD2	TRBJ2-2	CASSPLLAGTGELFF	TGTGCCAGCAGCCCCCTGCTAGCGGGGACCGGGGAGCTGTTTTTT
-	TRBV5-4	TRBD2	TRBJ2-1	CASSSPLAGYNEQFF	TGTGCCAGCAGCTCGCCTCTAGCGGGCTACAATGAGCAGTTCTTC
-	TRBV27	-	TRBJ1-5	CASSLKENQPQHF	TGTGCCAGCAGTTTAAAGGAGAATCAGCCCCAGCATTTT
-	TRBV6-5	TRBD1	TRBJ1-1	CASSRRQGPEAFF	TGTGCCAGCAGTAGAAGACAGGGCCCTGAAGCTTTCTTT
-	TRBV19	-	TRBJ2-3	CASSIADTQYF	TGTGCCAGTAGTATCGCAGATACGCAGTATTTT
-	TRBV18	-	TRBJ1-6	CASSNQASLSSYNSPLHF	TGTGCCAGCTCAAATCAAGCGTCTCTGAGCTCCTATAATTCACCCCTCCACTTT
-	TRBV2	-	TRBJ2-4	CASSRDRAGAKNIQYF	TGTGCCAGCAGTAGAGACAGGGCGGGGGCCAAAAACATTCAGTACTTC
once	TRBV7-9	TRBD1	TRBJ2-1	CASSLPRTGVYNEQFF	TGTGCCAGCAGCTTGCCAAGGACAGGGGTCTACAATGAGCAGTTCTTC
-	TRBV5-1	TRBD1	TRBJ1-5	CASSLTSGGKQPQHF	TGCGCCAGCAGCTTGACCTCAGGGGGCAAACAGCCCCAGCATTTT
once	TRBV27	TRBD2	TRBJ2-7	CASSPAGLAGIYEQYF	TGTGCCAGCAGTCCAGCGGGACTAGCGGGGATATACGAGCAGTACTTC